This entry lists 5 T cell receptor beta chains sequenced from one sample in a study of T cells in Graves' hyperthyroidism and ophthalmopathy (dated by TCRdb to between 2019 and 2020). Library preparation employed multiplex PCR. Sequenced using an Illumina HiSeq 2000. TCR beta CDR3 regions were amplified from RNA transcripts. The TCR CDR3 was subjected to a first round of RT-PCR using the HTBI primer set and the Qiagen OneStep RT-PCR kit. The public reads were quality trimmed at Q25 with fastp and then assembled into clones with MiXCR by TCRdb, keeping productive beta chains. All rows with the same CDR3 protein become a single entry with the most common DNA and genes. This sample has almost 600,000 distinct CDR3 sequences in its table, and 11% to 15% of those were observed once. The ten most abundant clones make up roughly 6.2% of the sample. The sequenced material came from blood. The receptors stem from a woman in her 30s with Graves' hyperthyroidism that later progressed to Graves' ophthalmopathy.

This clonotype was counted many times. V usage is TRBV19 and J usage is TRBJ1-2, with 7 bases aligning to TRBD1. V lost 8 bases, J lost 5 bases, and 14 bases stayed unmatched. The CDR3 length is 15 residues. CDR1 and CDR2 (germline): LNHDA, SQIVND (reference sequence). The CDR3 loop reads CASSPDRSEIYGYTF. CDR3 nucleotides: TGTGCCAGTTCACCGGACAGGTCGGAGATATATGGCTACACCTTC.

Ten or more counts support this clonotype. CDR3 protein: CASSFGDNRREKLFF. The CDR3 DNA reads TGTGCCAGTAGTTTTGGGGACAACCGGCGCGAAAAACTGTTTTTT. The chain joins TRBV19 to TRBJ1-4, with a weak D call TRBD1 (6 bases). V shed 5 bases and J shed 8 bases, with 18 bases lying between them. The length of the CDR3 is 15 residues. Germline loops: CDR1 LNHDA, CDR2 SQIVND (reference sequence).

CDR3 coding DNA: TGCAGTGCAGACAGGGGGTGGGGCCACGAGCAGTACTTC. This translates into CSADRGWGHEQYF. The chain couples TRBV20-1 to TRBJ2-7; 9 positions match TRBD1. Germline V lookup: CDR1 DFQATT, CDR2 SNEGSKA (reference sequence). The CDR3 loop spans 13 amino acids. The V and J ends lost 6 bases and 5 bases, in that order; junction bases with no gene match: 8.

This clonotype was seen ten or more times. The chain couples TRBV10-3 to TRBJ2-2; D is possibly TRBD2 (6 bases). V dropped 2 bases and J dropped 6 bases, with 22 bases sitting between them. CDR1 and CDR2 from the germline V gene are ENHRY and SYGVKD. This CDR3 has 18 residues. For the CDR3, the DNA is TGTGCCATCAGTGAGAGGGACGGGACCGGGACTGCCCCCGGGGAGCTGTTTTTT. Protein: CAISERDGTGTAPGELFF.

This clonotype was observed at least ten times. The gene calls are TRBV6-2 or TRBV6-3 and TRBJ1-1; no firm D call. V was clipped by 6 bases and J by 3 bases, with 11 bases between them. CDR3 length: 13 amino acids. CDR1 and CDR2 from the germline V gene are MNHEY and SVGEGT. The chain's CDR3 is CASRPLRDTEAFF. The CDR3 coding sequence is TGTGCCAGCAGACCCCTACGCGACACTGAAGCTTTCTTT.